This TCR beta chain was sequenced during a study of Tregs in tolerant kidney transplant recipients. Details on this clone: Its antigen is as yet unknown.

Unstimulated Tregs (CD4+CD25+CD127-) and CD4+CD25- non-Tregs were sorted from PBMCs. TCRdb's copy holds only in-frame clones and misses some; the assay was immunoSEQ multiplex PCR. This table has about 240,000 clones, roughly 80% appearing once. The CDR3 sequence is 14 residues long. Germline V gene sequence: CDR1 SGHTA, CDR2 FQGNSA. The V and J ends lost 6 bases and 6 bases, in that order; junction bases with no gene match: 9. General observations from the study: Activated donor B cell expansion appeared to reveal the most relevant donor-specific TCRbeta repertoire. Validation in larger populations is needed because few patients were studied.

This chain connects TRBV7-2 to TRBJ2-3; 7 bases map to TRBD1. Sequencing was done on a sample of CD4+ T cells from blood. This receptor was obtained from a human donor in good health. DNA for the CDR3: TGTGCCAGCAGGTACGGACAGGCTTCGGATACGCAGTATTTT. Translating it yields CASRYGQASDTQYF.